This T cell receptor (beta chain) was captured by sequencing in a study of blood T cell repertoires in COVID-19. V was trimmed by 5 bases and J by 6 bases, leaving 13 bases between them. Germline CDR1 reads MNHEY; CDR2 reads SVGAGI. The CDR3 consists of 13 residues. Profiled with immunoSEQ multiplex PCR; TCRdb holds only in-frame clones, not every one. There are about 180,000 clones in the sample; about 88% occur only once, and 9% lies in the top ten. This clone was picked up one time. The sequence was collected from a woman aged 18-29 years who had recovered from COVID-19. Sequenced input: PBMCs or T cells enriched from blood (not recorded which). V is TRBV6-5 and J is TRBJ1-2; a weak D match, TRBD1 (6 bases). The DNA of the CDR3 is TGTGCCAGCAGTATGGACAGATATAATGGCTACACCTTC. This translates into CASSMDRYNGYTF.